This T cell receptor (beta chain) derives from a study of T cell responses to AZD1222 COVID-19 vaccine. Overall study results and limits: Vaccine-related CD4 TCRs covered spike, predominating at 160-218 and 743-854.

CDR1 and CDR2 (germline): LNHDA, SQIVND (reference sequence). The V end was cut by 1 base, the J end by 0 bases, with 13 bases between. The CDR3 runs 18 residues. With respect to this clone: Its antigen is unidentified.

Sequencing used immunoSEQ multiplex PCR; TCRdb keeps in-frame clones, though not all of them. The sample holds around 99,000 clones, approximately 94% seen once. The chain recombines TRBV19 with TRBJ2-6; maybe TRBD2 (6 bases). The origin of this receptor is an adult in good health. This material consisted of peripheral blood, taken on day 0 of AZD1222 vaccination. The CDR3 reads CASSIGRRVVSGANVLTF. CDR3 coding DNA: TGTGCCAGTAGTATAGGCAGGAGGGTCGTCTCTGGGGCCAACGTCCTGACTTTC.